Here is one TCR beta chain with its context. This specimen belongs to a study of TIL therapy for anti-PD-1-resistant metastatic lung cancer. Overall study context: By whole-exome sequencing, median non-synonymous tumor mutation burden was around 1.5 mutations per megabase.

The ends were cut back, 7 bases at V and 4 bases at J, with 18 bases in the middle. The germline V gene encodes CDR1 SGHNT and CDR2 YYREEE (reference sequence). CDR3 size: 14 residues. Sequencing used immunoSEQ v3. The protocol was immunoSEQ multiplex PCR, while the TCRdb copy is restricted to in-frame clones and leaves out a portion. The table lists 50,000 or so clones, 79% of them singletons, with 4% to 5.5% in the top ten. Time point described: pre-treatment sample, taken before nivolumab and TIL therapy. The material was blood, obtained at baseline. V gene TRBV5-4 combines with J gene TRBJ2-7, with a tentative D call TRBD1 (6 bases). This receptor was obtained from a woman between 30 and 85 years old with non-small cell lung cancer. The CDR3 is CASAAGAAVYEQYF. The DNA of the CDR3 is TGTGCCAGCGCCGCAGGGGCCGCCGTTTACGAGCAGTACTTC. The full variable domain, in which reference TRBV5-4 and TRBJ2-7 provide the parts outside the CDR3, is ETGVTQSPTHLIKTRGQQVTLRCSSQSGHNTVSWYQQALGQGPQFIFQYYREEENGRGNFPPRFSGLQFPNYSSELNVNALELDDSALYLCASAAGAAVYEQYFGPGTRLTVT.